This T cell receptor beta chain was found in a study of blood T cells in healthy people across ages. Primed by a sample-barcoded 5' primer and a J-beta primer mix, a second PCR proceeded for about 6 to 11 cycles. TCRdb reprocessed the 5' RACE reads via MiXCR and lists one record per CDR3 protein. The sample records 730,000 or so distinct CDR3 sequences, less than 45% being singletons. This CDR3 is built from 13 residues. The V and J genes are TRBV21-1 and TRBJ1-5; no DNA check was done on the table's D call, TRBD1. TRBV21-1 is classified as a pseudogene. This TCR was recovered from a man older than 75 in good health. The sample consisted of blood. The CDR3 nucleotides read TGTGCCAGCTCGGGGACCTACAATCAGCCCCAGCATTTT. Translating gives CASSGTYNQPQHF.